Below are 15 T cell receptor beta chains sequenced from a single sample in a study of CD8 T cells in ankylosing spondylitis. One entry per CDR3 protein, called by TCRdb with MiXCR from the 5' RACE reads. The sample holds approximately 260,000 distinct CDR3 sequences; roughly 18% are singletons and the top ten take approximately 33%. Material: blood, either unsorted or a sorted T cell fraction (not recorded which). The receptors shown here come from a male donor with ankylosing spondylitis or in good health (not recorded which).

Of note for this clonotype: As the CDR3 is not closed by the conserved phenylalanine or tryptophan, this likely results from a read error. The V call is TRBV5-6, the J call TRBJ2-1; TRBD1 agrees at 12 bases. The CDR3 totals 16 residues. Per germline, CDR1 SGHDT and CDR2 YYEEEE. V dropped 3 bases and J dropped 7; count of bases not matched to a gene: 8. The CDR3: CASSWAGTGGRNEQFY. CDR3 nucleotides: TGTGCCAGCAGCTGGGCAGGGACAGGGGGCAGGAATGAGCAGTTCTAC.

The genes are TRBV12-3 or TRBV12-4 and TRBJ2-7, with D possibly being TRBD2 (5 bases). The CDR3 loop spans 15 amino acids. V dropped 5 bases and J dropped 3 bases, with 17 bases sitting between them. The CDR3 spells CASSPLTSGYYEQYF. The CDR3 DNA sequence: TGTGCCAGCAGTCCCCTAACGTCGGGATACTACGAGCAGTACTTC.

As to this clonotype: Given the absence of the conserved phenylalanine or tryptophan at the CDR3 end, a read error is likely. The DNA is omitted, as the CDR3 cannot be located on it reliably, and the CDR3 follows TCRdb's listing. The chain recombines TRBV5-6 with TRBJ2-7; TRBD2 is the table's D call, not checked against the DNA. Germline CDR1 SGHDT, CDR2 YYEEEE. The CDR3 length is 13 residues, termini included. The CDR3 reads CASSPRGRLAAAL.

The genes are TRBV2 and TRBJ2-7; TRBD2 agrees at 7 bases. V lost 2 bases, J lost 4 bases, and 5 bases stayed unmatched. Per germline, CDR1 SNHLY and CDR2 FYNNEI. The CDR3 runs 14 residues. CDR3 bases: TGTGCCAGCAGTGAACCGGGACTACTATACGAGCAGTACTTC. Protein: CASSEPGLLYEQYF.

This clonotype showed up just a few times. The chain has TRBV7-2 and TRBJ2-3; 7 positions agree with TRBD2. J gave up 6 bases and V 1 base, and 10 bases lay outside the gene matches. Germline CDR1 and CDR2: SGHTA and FQGNSA. CDR3 length: 16 amino acids. CDR3 sequence: CASSLGWREPSDTQYF. The CDR3 DNA follows: TGTGCCAGCAGCTTAGGGTGGCGGGAGCCATCCGATACGCAGTATTTT.

The chain employs TRBV20-1 and TRBJ2-4; 16 nucleotides align to TRBD2. The CDR3 covers 19 residues. CDR1 DFQATT and CDR2 SNEGSKA come from the germline V gene (reference sequence). J lost 10 bases, V lost 0 bases, and 15 bases had no gene match. CDR3 DNA sequence: TGCAGTGCTAGAGATCAATTGGGACTAGCGGGAGGGCCCCCCGGGATTCAGTACTTC. This translates into CSARDQLGLAGGPPGIQYF.

This clonotype was seen a handful of times. This sequence joins TRBV4-3 and TRBJ2-1; no clear D. Germline loops: CDR1 LGHNA, CDR2 YSLEER. The V gene lost 1 base and the J gene lost 6 bases, with 7 bases spanning the gap. This CDR3 has 13 amino acids. CDR3 sequence reads: CASSQVLSNEQFF. For the CDR3, the DNA is TGCGCCAGCAGCCAAGTGCTGTCCAATGAGCAGTTCTTC.

This clonotype was seen repeatedly, ten times or more. V is TRBV10-3 and J is TRBJ2-5, with TRBD1 matching 8 bases. The CDR3 totals 16 residues. Germline-derived CDR1 and CDR2 are ENHRY and SYGVKD. The ends lost 2 bases at V and 4 bases at J; junction bases unmatched: 9. The CDR3 is CAISEPDRGPAETQYF. CDR3 nucleotide sequence: TGTGCCATCAGTGAGCCCGACAGGGGTCCGGCAGAGACCCAGTACTTC.

This clonotype was detected only a few times. The rearrangement links TRBV6-5 to TRBJ1-4, with 7 bases aligning to TRBD1. Trimming cost V 0 bases and J 6 bases; bases outside gene matches: 4. Germline values: CDR1 MNHEY, CDR2 SVGAGI. The CDR3 spans 15 residues. CDR3 nucleotides: TGTGCCAGCAGTTACTCGACAGGGCTACATGAAAAACTGTTTTTT. Its translation is CASSYSTGLHEKLFF.

The chain combines TRBV7-9 with TRBJ2-1; perhaps TRBD2 as D (7 bases). CDR3 length: 13 amino acids. Deletions cut 5 bases from V and 10 bases from J, with 15 bases between. Germline lookup yields CDR1 SEHNR and CDR2 FQNEAQ (reference sequence). CDR3 coding DNA: TGTGCCAGCAGCATGCAGGGGAGGGACGAGCAGTTCTTC. Protein: CASSMQGRDEQFF.

The rearrangement links TRBV7-2 to TRBJ1-2; TRBD1 is a possible D gene (5 bases). The CDR3 is 16 amino acids. Trimming pared 4 bases from V and 4 bases from J, leaving 19 bases between. Per germline, CDR1 SGHTA and CDR2 FQGNSA. The DNA for the CDR3 is TGTGCCAGCAGCTCATCTACCTGGGGACCCCTCTATGGCTACACCTTC. It translates to CASSSSTWGPLYGYTF.

The chain uses TRBV7-8 and TRBJ2-5; D ambiguous. The CDR3 runs to 12 residues. The V gene lost 1 base and the J gene lost 2 bases, with 2 bases spanning the gap. Germline CDR1 reads SGHVS; CDR2 reads FQNEAQ. This chain's CDR3 is CASSLGQETQYF. CDR3 DNA sequence: TGTGCCAGCAGCTTAGGGCAAGAGACCCAGTACTTC.

This clonotype was seen a few times. J is TRBJ2-1 and V is TRBV27; no reliable D call. Germline V gene sequence: CDR1 MNHEY, CDR2 SMNVEV (reference sequence). The CDR3 runs to 13 residues. V was pared by 2 bases and J by 7 bases, with 9 bases between. CDR3 bases: TGTGCCAGCAGTTTAGGGGTTTTGAATGAGCAGTTCTTC. Translated, it gives CASSLGVLNEQFF.

The chain joins TRBV6-1 to TRBJ1-2; D is unclear. Trimming removed 2 bases from V and 9 bases from J, with 13 bases in between. The CDR3 length is 13 residues. Looked up from germline, CDR1 is MNHNS and CDR2 is SASEGT. CDR3 in amino acids: CASSERWTGSYTF. Here the CDR3 DNA reads TGTGCCAGCAGTGAAAGGTGGACGGGTAGCTACACCTTC.

This clonotype was picked up a small number of times. This chain joins TRBV10-2 and TRBJ2-7; D ambiguous. The CDR3 length is 12 residues. Germline CDR1 reads WSHSY; CDR2 reads SAAADI. Trimming pared 7 bases from V and 2 bases from J, leaving 9 bases between. CDR3 bases: TGCGCCAGCATGGCCGGACCCTACGAGCAGTACTTC. This translates into CASMAGPYEQYF.